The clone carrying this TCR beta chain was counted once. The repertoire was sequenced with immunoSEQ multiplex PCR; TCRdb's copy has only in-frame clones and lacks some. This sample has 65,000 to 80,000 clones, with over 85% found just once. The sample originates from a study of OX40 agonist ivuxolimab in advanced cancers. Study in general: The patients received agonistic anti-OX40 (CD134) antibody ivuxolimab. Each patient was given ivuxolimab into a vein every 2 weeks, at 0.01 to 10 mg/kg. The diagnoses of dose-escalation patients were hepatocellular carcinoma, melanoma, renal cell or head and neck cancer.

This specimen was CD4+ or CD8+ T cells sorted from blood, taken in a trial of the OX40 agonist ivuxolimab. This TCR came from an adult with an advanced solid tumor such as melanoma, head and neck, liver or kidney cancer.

This CDR3 is CASSWLGGGEQFF. In DNA form, the CDR3 reads TGTGCCAGCAGTTGGTTAGGAGGGGGTGAGCAGTTCTTC. This chain uses TRBV27 with TRBJ2-1; D is perhaps TRBD1 or TRBD2 (6 bases each). Trimming removed 4 bases from V and 9 bases from J, with 13 bases in between. The germline CDR1 and CDR2 sequences are MNHEY and SMNVEV (reference sequence). There are 13 residues in the CDR3.